This passage covers 2 T cell receptor beta chains from one sample sequenced in a study of response to subunit inactivated influenza vaccine. MiXCR, applied by TCRdb to the RT-PCR reads, yields one record per CDR3 protein. The sample yields fewer than 600,000 distinct CDR3 sequences, roughly 7.6% seen once. The sequenced sample was PBMCs from blood, obtained roughly 24 months after vaccination. The receptor set was obtained from a man between 50 and 70 years old who received an inactivated influenza vaccine.

The chain employs TRBV6-2 or TRBV6-3 and TRBJ2-3, with a tentative D call TRBD1 (5 bases). Germline V gene sequence: CDR1 MNHEY, CDR2 SVGEGT. The CDR3 is 14 amino acids. Trimming removed 8 bases from V and 2 bases from J, with 14 bases in between. The CDR3 loop is CASGDRVFTDTQYF. The CDR3 DNA follows: TGTGCCAGCGGCGACAGAGTCTTCACAGATACGCAGTATTTT.

This clonotype has more than one count but fewer than ten. This chain links TRBV7-8 with TRBJ2-3; 7 nucleotides line up with TRBD2. V gave up 4 bases and J gave up 2 bases; unmatched junction bases: 6. Germline V gene lookup returns CDR1 SGHVS and CDR2 FQNEAQ. CDR3 length equals 15 residues. The CDR3 nucleotides read TGTGCCAGCAGCTCCCGACGGGGGGTCACAGATACGCAGTATTTT. Translation gives CASSSRRGVTDTQYF.